This T cell receptor beta chain was sequenced in a study of siplizumab effects on memory and regulatory T cells. This table comes from immunoSEQ multiplex PCR, and its TCRdb copy is limited to in-frame clones, with some not included. The table has 75,000 to 100,000 clones, just under 95% seen once; the top ten hold 1% to 1.5%. Worth noting for this clone: Its antigen remains unidentified.

Findings and limits, study-wide: Whether proliferating Tregs in siplizumab cultures suppress was not functionally confirmed. Siplizumab significantly brought down the alloreactive sequences that trace back to unstimulated CD4+ memory cells. On average, about 69% of mappable alloreactive CD4+ clones were Treg-derived under siplizumab, against 26.9% in controls. Greater diversity than memory cells seemed evident in naive T cells, which also appeared to be major alloresponse contributors.

Deletions cut 0 bases from V and 4 bases from J, with 7 bases between. Per germline, CDR1 LNHNV and CDR2 YYDKDF (reference sequence). The CDR3 is 14 residues long. This receptor was identified in a human donor in good health. Material for sequencing was non-Treg CD4+ T cells sorted from blood. The rearrangement links TRBV15 to TRBJ2-4; D unclear. The CDR3 sequence is CATSREQGKNIQYF. CDR3 DNA sequence: TGTGCCACCAGCAGAGAGCAAGGGAAAAACATTCAGTACTTC.